What follows are 9 T cell receptor beta chains derived from one specimen sequenced in a study of metastatic and nonmetastatic thyroid tumors. With MiXCR, TCRdb called clones anew from the PCR reads. The sample lists some 19,000 clones, 25% to 35% occurring once. All patients were untreated before thyroid surgery. The sequenced sample consisted of tumor tissue. All receptors come from a female donor with papillary thyroid cancer or a benign thyroid nodule (not recorded which). Some clones in this sample may be carry-over from other donors' samples.

This clone occurred many times. Since no conserved phenylalanine or tryptophan closes the CDR3, a read error is the likely cause. The chain links TRBV28 to TRBJ1-2, with TRBD1 matching over 7 bases. The CDR3 is 14 amino acids. J lost 5 bases, V lost 5 bases, and 8 bases had no gene match. Germline CDR1 MDHEN, CDR2 SYDVKM. The CDR3 nucleotides read TGTGCCAGCAGTGTCAGGGGGTCGAAGTATGGCTACACCCTC. This encodes CASSVRGSKYGYTL.

The chain employs TRBV24-1 and TRBJ2-3, with 11 bases aligning to TRBD2. The CDR3 length is 17 residues. V gave up 4 bases and J gave up 5 bases; unmatched junction bases: 10. The germline CDR1 and CDR2 sequences are KGHDR and SFDVKD. The CDR3 DNA sequence: TGTGCCACCAGTGACCGAATACTAGCGGGAGTGATAGATACGCAGTATTTT. It yields the protein CATSDRILAGVIDTQYF.

V usage is TRBV7-8 and J usage is TRBJ2-5; TRBD2 aligns across 13 bases. Trimming took 2 bases from V and 5 from J; bases not matched to a gene: 2. CDR1 is SGHVS, CDR2 FQNEAQ, per germline. This CDR3 has 15 amino acids. The CDR3 nucleotides are TGTGCCAGCAGCTTAATGACTAGCGGGGGGGAGACCCAGTACTTC. Translation gives CASSLMTSGGETQYF.

Comment on this clone: A read error may explain this, as a much larger clone is one base away. The V gene is TRBV18, the J gene TRBJ2-3, with D possibly being TRBD2 (5 bases). In germline, CDR1 is KGHSH, CDR2 LQKENI. The CDR3 sequence is 15 residues long. Here the CDR3 DNA reads TGTGTCAGCTCACCACCCAGCGGTCCCACAGATACGCAGTATTTT. Protein sequence: CVSSPPSGPTDTQYF.

This clone has ten or more counts. The CDR3, as DNA: TGTGCCAGCAGCTTATCGAATCGTGGTAGGACTGAAGCTTTCTTT. This gives the protein CASSLSNRGRTEAFF. This chain joins TRBV7-9 and TRBJ1-1; D is ambiguous. V was cut by 2 bases and J by 5 bases, with 15 bases left in between. Germline CDR1 is SEHNR and CDR2 is FQNEAQ (reference sequence). This CDR3 is built from 15 residues. Using reference TRBV7-9 and TRBJ1-1 for the parts outside the CDR3, the full variable domain is DTGVSQNPRHKITKRGQNVTFRCDPISEHNRLYWYRQTLGQGPEFLTYFQNEAQLEKSRLLSDRFSAERPKGSFSTLEIQRTEQGDSAMYLCASSLSNRGRTEAFFGQGTRLTVV.

The V gene is TRBV7-9, the J gene TRBJ2-7; the D is unclear. The CDR3 sequence is 13 residues long. Trimming cost V 5 bases and J 3 bases, with 11 bases left between them. Germline V gives CDR1 SEHNR, CDR2 FQNEAQ (reference sequence). As DNA, the CDR3 is TGTGCCAGCAGCCCATGTTGTGGCTACGAGCAGTACTTC. Translation gives CASSPCCGYEQYF.

This clone showed up just a few times. The chain uses TRBV2 and TRBJ2-1; either TRBD1 or TRBD2 may supply D (5 bases each). This CDR3 has 15 amino acids. Germline CDR1 reads SNHLY; CDR2 reads FYNNEI. V dropped 7 bases and J dropped 8 bases, with 21 bases sitting between them. The CDR3 DNA follows: TGTGCCAGCATGGGGGAGACTATCCAAGGGCATGAGCAGTTCTTC. Residues: CASMGETIQGHEQFF.

This clone was recorded a few times. An end of the junction does not agree with germline; a read error may underlie this. The V gene is TRBV28, the J gene TRBJ2-1; D ambiguous. This CDR3 spans 14 amino acids. CDR1 is MDHEN and CDR2 is SYDVKM in the germline V gene. In nucleotides, the CDR3 is TGTGCCAGCAGTACAACGGGCTTGTACAATGAGCATTTCTTC. This encodes CASSTTGLYNEHFF.

This clone was found many times. The gene calls are TRBV29-1 and TRBJ1-2, with D possibly being TRBD1 (6 bases). CDR3 length: 14 residues. Germline V gives CDR1 SQVTM, CDR2 ANQGSEA. Deletions cut 1 base from V and 7 bases from J, with 16 bases between. The CDR3 DNA reads TGCAGCGTTGAAGGTTGGCGGGGGGCGGCTGGCTACACCTTC. Residues: CSVEGWRGAAGYTF.